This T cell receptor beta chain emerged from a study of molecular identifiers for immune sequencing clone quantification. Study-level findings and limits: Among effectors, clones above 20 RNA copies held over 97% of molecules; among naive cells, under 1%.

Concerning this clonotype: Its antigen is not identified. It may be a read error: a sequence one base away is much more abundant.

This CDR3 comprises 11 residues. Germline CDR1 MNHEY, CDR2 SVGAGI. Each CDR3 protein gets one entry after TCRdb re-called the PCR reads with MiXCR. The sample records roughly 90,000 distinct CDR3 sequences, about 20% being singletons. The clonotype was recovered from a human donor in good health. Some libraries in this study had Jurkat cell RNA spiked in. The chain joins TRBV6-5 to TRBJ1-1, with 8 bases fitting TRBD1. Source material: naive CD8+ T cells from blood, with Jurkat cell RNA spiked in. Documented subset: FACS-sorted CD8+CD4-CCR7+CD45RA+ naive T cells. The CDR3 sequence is CASSQGAEASF. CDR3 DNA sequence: TGTGCCAGCAGTCAGGGGGCGGAAGCTTCCTTT.